These 20 T cell receptor beta chains were sequenced from one sample in a study of regulatory dendritic cells for organ transplantation. TCRdb's copy holds only in-frame clones and misses some; the assay was immunoSEQ multiplex PCR. The sample has about 10,000 clones; about 75% are singletons. The sequencing input was memory CD8+ T cells from blood. Subset denoted: CD45RO+ memory T cells. The source is a human donor in good health.

The rearrangement links TRBV20-1 to TRBJ1-2, with D unclear. Germline loops: CDR1 DFQATT, CDR2 SNEGSKA (reference sequence). The CDR3 sequence is 9 residues long. Trimming removed 3 bases at V and 8 bases at J, with 4 bases between. The CDR3: CSASGGYTF. The CDR3 nucleotides read TGCAGTGCTAGTGGGGGCTACACCTTC.

The rearrangement uses TRBV18 and TRBJ2-3, with D unresolved. With 3 bases removed from V and 4 bases from J, the gap between germline ends came to 11 bases. The CDR3 has 14 residues. Per the germline V gene, CDR1 is KGHSH and CDR2 is LQKENI. CDR3 residues: CASSPYGGPDTQYF. For the CDR3, the DNA is TGTGCCAGCTCACCCTACGGTGGGCCAGATACGCAGTATTTT.

This clone counts as medium-sized. Here the CDR3 reads CASSLRTGNQPQHF. In DNA, the CDR3 is TGTGCCAGCAGCCTAAGGACAGGCAATCAGCCCCAGCATTTT. This rearrangement joins TRBV5-8 to TRBJ1-5, with D possibly TRBD1 on 6 matching bases. V was trimmed by 4 bases and J by 2 bases, leaving 10 bases between them. The germline CDR1 and CDR2 sequences are SGHTS and YDEGEE. The CDR3 is made up of 14 amino acids. Full variable domain (remainder filled in from reference TRBV5-8 and TRBJ1-5): EAGVTQSPTHLIKTRGQQATLRCSPISGHTSVYWYQQALGLGLQFLLWYDEGEERNRGNFPPRFSGRQFPNYSSELNVNALELEDSALYLCASSLRTGNQPQHFGDGTRLSIL.

The rearrangement links TRBV15 to TRBJ2-7; weak D call: TRBD1 (6 bases). Trimming pared 0 bases from V and 4 bases from J, leaving 13 bases between. The CDR3 is 15 amino acids. CDR1 LNHNV and CDR2 YYDKDF come from the germline V gene (reference sequence). The CDR3 sequence: CATSRDWGRFYEQYF. DNA for the CDR3: TGTGCCACCAGCAGAGATTGGGGGCGTTTTTACGAGCAGTACTTC.

This clone has more than one count but fewer than ten. The V gene is TRBV6-5, the J gene TRBJ1-2; possibly TRBD1 for D (6 bases). The CDR3 totals 14 residues. CDR1 is MNHEY, CDR2 SVGAGI, per germline. Deletions cut 6 bases from V and 5 bases from J, with 16 bases between. CDR3 DNA: TGTGCCAGCAGCTCCGGGACATCTCCGTATGGCTACACCTTC. Its translation is CASSSGTSPYGYTF.

The chain has TRBV29-1 and TRBJ2-1; 7 bases align to TRBD1. The trim removed 7 bases at V and 5 bases at J, leaving 5 bases unmatched. The CDR3 loop spans 12 amino acids. CDR1 is SQVTM, CDR2 ANQGSEA, per germline. CDR3 nucleotides: TGCAGCGGGTCCGGGACAGACAATGAGCAGTTCTTC. Translating it yields CSGSGTDNEQFF.

This clone qualifies as large. The CDR3 nucleotides read TGTGCCAGCAGCGTGGGGGGGCCAAATCAGCCCCAGCATTTT. Protein product: CASSVGGPNQPQHF. The gene calls are TRBV9 and TRBJ1-5; tentatively, D is TRBD1 (6 bases). The CDR3 is 14 residues long. V lost 2 bases and J 4 bases, leaving 10 bases between the germline ends. The V gene's germline CDR1 is SGDLS and CDR2 YYNGEE.

The sample holds one count of this clone. This chain joins TRBV9 and TRBJ2-2; tentative D call: TRBD2 (6 bases). The CDR3 spans 17 residues. Germline assignment: CDR1 SGDLS and CDR2 YYNGEE. V was trimmed by 4 bases and J by 5 bases, leaving 21 bases between them. This CDR3 reads CASSPTPWGRITGELFF. CDR3 DNA sequence: TGTGCCAGCAGCCCGACCCCCTGGGGGAGGATTACCGGGGAGCTGTTTTTT.

The chain couples TRBV6-1 to TRBJ2-7; D is unresolved. The CDR3 covers 12 residues. CDR1 and CDR2 from the germline V gene are MNHNS and SASEGT. Trimming left V 2 bases short and J 5 bases short, with 7 bases between. This CDR3 reads CASSEYGHEQYF. For the CDR3, the DNA is TGTGCCAGCAGTGAATATGGCCACGAGCAGTACTTC.

The chain carries TRBV27 and TRBJ2-5, with D possibly matching TRBD2 (5 bases). V was trimmed by 0 bases and J by 5 bases, leaving 7 bases between them. CDR1 and CDR2 (germline): MNHEY, SMNVEV (reference sequence). CDR3 length: 13 amino acids. CDR3 region: CASSLSGIETQYF. The CDR3 bases are TGTGCCAGCAGTTTATCCGGGATCGAGACCCAGTACTTC.

The chain employs TRBV27 and TRBJ1-4; TRBD1 agrees at 7 bases. Losses at the gene ends were 6 bases for V and 7 bases for J; bases not matched to a gene: 8. CDR1 and CDR2 (germline): MNHEY, SMNVEV (reference sequence). The length of the CDR3 is 14 residues. The CDR3: CASSHTTGSEKLFF. CDR3 bases: TGTGCCAGCAGCCACACGACAGGGAGTGAAAAACTGTTTTTT.

The rearrangement links TRBV4-3 to TRBJ2-7; possibly TRBD1 for D (5 bases). Germline V gene lookup returns CDR1 LGHNA and CDR2 YSLEER. V was cut by 4 bases and J by 0 bases, with 10 bases left in between. The CDR3 covers 14 residues. The CDR3: CASSPTENSYEQYF. Written as DNA, the CDR3 is TGCGCCAGCAGCCCGACAGAGAACTCCTACGAGCAGTACTTC.

The chain uses TRBV7-3 and TRBJ2-7, with D perhaps TRBD2 (5 bases). The V end was cut by 0 bases, the J end by 0 bases, with 15 bases between. CDR1 and CDR2 from the germline V gene are SGHTA and FQGTGA. This CDR3 is built from 17 residues. CDR3 DNA sequence: TGTGCCAGCAGCTTAACGAGGGCGGGTGACAACTCCTACGAGCAGTACTTC. This gives the protein CASSLTRAGDNSYEQYF.

The rearrangement uses TRBV6-4 and TRBJ2-5; 12 nucleotides align to TRBD2. This CDR3 spans 15 amino acids. V gave up 6 bases and J gave up 4 bases; unmatched junction bases: 6. The V gene's germline CDR1 is MRHNA and CDR2 SNTAGT. CDR3 nucleotide sequence: TGTGCCAGCAGCGAGACTAGCGGGGGCCGAGAGACCCAGTACTTC. Translating it yields CASSETSGGRETQYF.

The J gene is TRBJ2-3, the V gene TRBV6-1; 14 nucleotides match TRBD2. The CDR3 sequence is 15 residues long. Germline loops: CDR1 MNHNS, CDR2 SASEGT. Trimming cost V 4 bases and J 4 bases; bases outside gene matches: 1. DNA of the CDR3: TGTGCCAGCAGTGGACTAGCGGGGGGGCCAGATACGCAGTATTTT. Translation: CASSGLAGGPDTQYF.

The chain couples TRBV7-3 to TRBJ2-3, with a possible D match to TRBD2 (7 bases). The CDR3 is made up of 15 amino acids. The germline gives CDR1 SGHTA, CDR2 FQGTGA. Trimming took 3 bases from V and 0 from J, leaving 10 bases between them. CDR3 DNA: TGTGCCAGCAGCTTCCGGGGGGCTAGCACAGATACGCAGTATTTT. Translation gives CASSFRGASTDTQYF.

The chain joins TRBV6-5 to TRBJ1-1, with 7 bases lining up with TRBD1. The germline gives CDR1 MNHEY, CDR2 SVGAGI. The CDR3 consists of 14 residues. V lost 2 bases, J lost 7 bases, and 7 bases stayed unmatched. The CDR3 bases are TGTGCCAGCAGTTACCTGACAGGGTCTGGTGAAGCTTTCTTT. This translates into CASSYLTGSGEAFF.

The chain couples TRBV6-5 to TRBJ2-7; tentatively, D is TRBD2 (6 bases). Trimming pared 6 bases from V and 4 bases from J, leaving 16 bases between. The CDR3 extends over 14 amino acids. In germline, CDR1 is MNHEY, CDR2 SVGAGI. The CDR3 DNA reads as TGTGCCAGCAGGGGGGGACTTCCCCCTTACGAGCAGTACTTC. Its protein is CASRGGLPPYEQYF.

The chain carries TRBV15 and TRBJ2-2, with D hard to call. The ends were cut back, 5 bases at V and 5 bases at J, with 3 bases in the middle. CDR3 size: 11 residues. Germline V gene lookup returns CDR1 LNHNV and CDR2 YYDKDF (reference sequence). The CDR3 reads CATSDTGELFF. CDR3 coding DNA: TGTGCCACCAGCGATACCGGGGAGCTGTTTTTT.

The chain employs TRBV6-5 and TRBJ2-7, with a tentative D call TRBD1 (5 bases). The CDR3 is 13 residues long. Germline V gene sequence: CDR1 MNHEY, CDR2 SVGAGI. The V gene lost 2 bases and the J gene lost 3 bases, with 8 bases spanning the gap. CDR3: CASSYGRDYEQYF. The CDR3 DNA sequence: TGTGCCAGCAGTTACGGCAGGGACTACGAGCAGTACTTC.